The 20 T cell receptor beta chains given below trace back to one sample, sequenced in a study of cytomegalovirus exposure and HLA in healthy donors. The PCR had 60 Vbeta and 13 Jbeta primers. Data came from immunoSEQ multiplex PCR; TCRdb stores just in-frame clones and leaves some out. The table includes 150,000 to 200,000 clones, around 77% detected once. The material sequenced was PBMCs. Receptor source: a man aged 60-69 years in good health and CMV-seronegative.

The rearrangement joins TRBV5-6 to TRBJ2-7, with TRBD2 identical over 9 bases. CDR1 is SGHDT and CDR2 is YYEEEE in the germline V gene. The CDR3 spans 13 residues. V was pared by 1 base and J by 5 bases, with 1 base of the junction left unmatched. CDR3 coding DNA: TGTGCCAGCAGCTTGCCTAGCGGGGACGAGCAGTACTTC. This sequence encodes CASSLPSGDEQYF.

Here the CDR3 reads CATSRGVGGVSNQPQHF. The CDR3 bases are TGTGCCACCAGCAGAGGGGTGGGGGGTGTGAGCAATCAGCCCCAGCATTTT. The gene calls are TRBV15 and TRBJ1-5; maybe TRBD1 (5 bases). V dropped 1 base and J dropped 1 base, with 14 bases sitting between them. CDR1 LNHNV and CDR2 YYDKDF come from the germline V gene (reference sequence). The CDR3 sequence is 17 residues long.

This clone was observed once. The CDR3 protein is CASSIQTNTEAFF. In DNA, the CDR3 is TGTGCCAGCAGTATTCAGACTAACACTGAAGCTTTCTTT. The chain has TRBV6-6 and TRBJ1-1; D is uncertain. The CDR3 runs 13 residues. The V end was cut by 5 bases, the J end by 2 bases, with 9 bases between. Germline V CDR1 and CDR2: MNHNY, SVGAGI (reference sequence).

About this clone itself: The same CDR3 is also encoded by other DNA sequences in this sample. The genes are TRBV7-6 and TRBJ1-1; D not certain. Deletions cut 1 base from V and 2 bases from J, with 5 bases between. The CDR3 contains 13 residues. Germline V CDR1 and CDR2: SGHVS, FNYEAQ. CDR3 in amino acids: CASSLGQNTEAFF. DNA of the CDR3: TGTGCCAGCAGCTTAGGGCAAAACACTGAAGCTTTCTTT.

This chain connects TRBV7-9 to TRBJ2-2, with TRBD2 matching over 7 bases. The CDR3 is made up of 16 amino acids. Germline assignment: CDR1 SEHNR and CDR2 FQNEAQ (reference sequence). The trim removed 5 bases at V and 0 bases at J, leaving 6 bases unmatched. CDR3 DNA sequence: TGTGCCAGCAGCCCAGCTCGGGGGGCGAACACCGGGGAGCTGTTTTTT. Translating it yields CASSPARGANTGELFF.

A remark on this clone: Other DNA sequences in the same sample also yield this CDR3. The rearrangement uses TRBV29-1 and TRBJ2-1, with D perhaps TRBD1 (6 bases). CDR1 and CDR2 from the germline V gene are SQVTM and ANQGSEA. CDR3 size: 14 residues. Between the trimmed V and J ends, which lost 4 bases and 3 bases, there was a span of 13 bases. Here the CDR3 DNA reads TGCAGCGTTGTGCAGGGGTCAAGCTACAATGAGCAGTTCTTC. Protein sequence: CSVVQGSSYNEQFF.

This clone occurred once. The chain carries TRBV5-4 and TRBJ2-3, with 16 positions matching TRBD2. Germline trimming cut 2 bases from V and 2 bases from J; bases unmatched to any gene: 8. The CDR3 has 19 amino acids. CDR1 is SGHNT, CDR2 YYREEE, per germline (reference sequence). CDR3 in amino acids: CASSFLGTSGGDHTDTQYF. CDR3 nucleotides: TGTGCCAGCAGCTTCCTAGGGACTAGCGGGGGGGACCACACAGATACGCAGTATTTT.

The sample holds a few counts of this clone. CDR3 sequence (DNA): TGCAGCGGGAAAGACGTGGCGGGTGGGACCCAGTACTTC. Translating gives CSGKDVAGGTQYF. This rearrangement joins TRBV29-1 to TRBJ2-5; TRBD2 might be the D (5 bases). V dropped 7 bases and J dropped 7 bases, with 19 bases sitting between them. CDR3 length: 13 amino acids. Germline CDR1 reads SQVTM; CDR2 reads ANQGSEA.

The chain is built from TRBV12-5 and TRBJ2-1; 10 bases fit TRBD1. Germline V gene sequence: CDR1 LGHNT, CDR2 FRNRAP. The CDR3 sequence is 14 residues long. With 9 bases clipped from V and 7 bases from J, the junction kept 9 bases outside the gene matches. CDR3 sequence reads: CASIPGTGANEQFF. As DNA, the CDR3 is TGTGCTAGCATTCCCGGGACAGGGGCAAATGAGCAGTTCTTC.

The sample holds one count of this clone. V usage is TRBV19 and J usage is TRBJ1-1; no firm D call. CDR1 and CDR2 (germline): LNHDA, SQIVND (reference sequence). The CDR3 consists of 14 residues. V dropped 6 bases and J dropped 1 base, with 12 bases sitting between them. CDR3 loop: CASRRFDRNTEAFF. The DNA of the CDR3 is TGTGCCAGTAGGAGATTCGATAGGAACACTGAAGCTTTCTTT.

As DNA, the CDR3 is TGCGCCAGCAGCCAGGAACCGGGGGGACAGGGTAATGAAAAACTGTTTTTT. Its protein is CASSQEPGGQGNEKLFF. The gene calls are TRBV4-3 and TRBJ1-4, with TRBD1 matching 9 bases. The V and J ends lost 3 bases and 4 bases, in that order; junction bases with no gene match: 9. CDR1 is LGHNA and CDR2 is YSLEER in the germline V gene. The CDR3 spans 17 residues.

This sequence joins TRBV2 and TRBJ1-4, with 8 bases aligning to TRBD1. The ends lost 6 bases at V and 4 bases at J; junction bases unmatched: 4. CDR1 and CDR2 (germline): SNHLY, FYNNEI. The length of the CDR3 is 14 residues. CDR3 DNA sequence: TGTGCCAGCAGCCCGGGACAGGTTAATGAAAAACTGTTTTTT. Protein sequence: CASSPGQVNEKLFF.

The chain links TRBV28 to TRBJ2-6; 8 nucleotides agree with TRBD1. The germline V gene has CDR1 MDHEN and CDR2 SYDVKM. The CDR3 has 20 residues. V shed 4 bases, J shed 0 bases, and the junction held 14 bases outside the gene matches. The CDR3 protein is CASSSLRWGTGYSGANVLTF. Written as DNA, the CDR3 is TGTGCCAGCAGTTCCCTAAGGTGGGGGACAGGATACTCTGGGGCCAACGTCCTGACTTTC.

This clone was detected only a few times. This chain uses TRBV21-1 with TRBJ1-5; the D call in the table, TRBD1, was not verified against the DNA. TRBV21-1 is noted as a pseudogene. The CDR3 covers 16 residues. CDR3 nucleotide sequence: TGTGCCAGCAGCGTACAGGGACAGGATAGCAATCAGCCCCAGCATTTT. It encodes CASSVQGQDSNQPQHF.

This clone appeared once. A junction boundary mismatches the germline segment, possibly from a read error. This chain uses TRBV7-9 with TRBJ1-6; possible D gene TRBD1, 5 bases. From germline, CDR1 is SEHNR and CDR2 FQNEAQ (reference sequence). This CDR3 comprises 13 residues. CDR3 protein: CASSSLGDSPLNF. Written as DNA, the CDR3 is TGTGCCAGCAGCTCATTAGGGGATTCACCCCTCAACTTT.

J is TRBJ1-1 and V is TRBV30, with 8 bases identical to TRBD1. The length of the CDR3 is 16 residues. Germline V gene data show CDR1 as GTSNPN and CDR2 as SVGIG (reference sequence). With 4 bases clipped from V and 0 bases from J, the junction kept 10 bases outside the gene matches. CDR3: CAWTDIPGQVNTEAFF. CDR3 DNA sequence: TGTGCCTGGACCGACATCCCGGGACAGGTGAACACTGAAGCTTTCTTT.

About this clone itself: The junction differs from germline at one of its ends, possibly a read error. The gene calls are TRBV7-7 and TRBJ2-2; tentative D call: TRBD1 (5 bases). This CDR3 is 14 amino acids long. Germline V CDR1 and CDR2: SSHAT, FNYEAQ (reference sequence). In nucleotides, the CDR3 is TGTGCTAGCAGCACAGGCTCTCCCGCCGGGGAGCTGTTTTTT. Translated: CASSTGSPAGELFF. The full variable domain, with the rest looked up from reference TRBV7-7 and TRBJ2-2, is GAGVSQSPRYKVTKRGQDVTLRCDPISSHATLYWYQQALGQGPEFLTYFNYEAQPDKSGLPSDRFSAERPEGSISTLTIQRTEQRDSAMYRCASSTGSPAGELFFGEGSRLTVL.

The chain is built from TRBV10-1 and TRBJ1-1; D remains unclear. CDR1 is WNHNN and CDR2 is SYGVQD in the germline V gene (reference sequence). The CDR3 has 13 amino acids. V gave up 3 bases and J gave up 8 bases, with 13 bases separating them. Here the CDR3 reads CASSERSGAEAFF. Here the CDR3 DNA reads TGCGCCAGCAGTGAACGATCGGGAGCCGAAGCTTTCTTT.

This clone was observed once. The chain joins TRBV7-3 to TRBJ2-1; 14 bases agree with TRBD2. Germline V CDR1 and CDR2: SGHTA, FQGTGA. The CDR3 covers 16 residues. V trimming: 0 bases; J trimming: 9 bases; junction bases outside the gene matches: 4. CDR3 sequence (DNA): TGTGCCAGCAGCTTAACTAGGGGGACTAGCGGGAGTGAGCAGTTCTTC. Residues: CASSLTRGTSGSEQFF.

The chain employs TRBV2 and TRBJ2-7; D is perhaps TRBD1 (6 bases). The CDR3 runs to 13 residues. Per germline, CDR1 SNHLY and CDR2 FYNNEI. Deletions cut 3 bases from V and 5 bases from J, with 11 bases between. In DNA, the CDR3 is TGTGCCAGCAGTGAGCAGGGGTTGAACGAGCAGTACTTC. It specifies CASSEQGLNEQYF. The variable domain in full, with the rest retrieved from reference TRBV2 and TRBJ2-7, is EPEVTQTPSHQVTQMGQEVILRCVPISNHLYFYWYRQILGQKVEFLVSFYNNEISEKSEIFDDQFSVERPDGSNFTLKIRSTKLEDSAMYFCASSEQGLNEQYFGPGTRLTVT.